What follows are 2 T cell receptor beta chains derived from one specimen sequenced in a study of T cell repertoires in cytomegalovirus infection. Each CDR3 protein is one row after TCRdb ran MiXCR on the reads. The sample records almost 550,000 distinct CDR3 sequences, approximately 15% being singletons. The sequenced sample was CD8+ T cells from PBMCs. Source of these receptors: a human donor in good health (CMV status not recorded). Some clones in this sample may be carry-over from other donors' samples.

J is TRBJ2-7 and V is TRBV10-3; 9 bases agree with TRBD1. The CDR3 loop spans 14 amino acids. Germline loops: CDR1 ENHRY, CDR2 SYGVKD. V lost 7 bases to trimming and J lost 5 bases; unmatched junction nucleotides: 9. Written as DNA, the CDR3 is TGTGCCATCAATGGACAGGGGATTTTCGACGAGCAGTACTTC. As protein: CAINGQGIFDEQYF.

V and J are TRBV11-2 and TRBJ1-1; TRBD1 matches at 7 bases. The length of the CDR3 is 13 residues. Germline V gene sequence: CDR1 SGHAT, CDR2 FQNNGV. With 3 bases clipped from V and 4 bases from J, the junction kept 2 bases outside the gene matches. The CDR3 sequence is CASSFYRGTEAFF. DNA for the CDR3: TGTGCCAGCAGCTTTTACAGGGGCACTGAAGCTTTCTTT.